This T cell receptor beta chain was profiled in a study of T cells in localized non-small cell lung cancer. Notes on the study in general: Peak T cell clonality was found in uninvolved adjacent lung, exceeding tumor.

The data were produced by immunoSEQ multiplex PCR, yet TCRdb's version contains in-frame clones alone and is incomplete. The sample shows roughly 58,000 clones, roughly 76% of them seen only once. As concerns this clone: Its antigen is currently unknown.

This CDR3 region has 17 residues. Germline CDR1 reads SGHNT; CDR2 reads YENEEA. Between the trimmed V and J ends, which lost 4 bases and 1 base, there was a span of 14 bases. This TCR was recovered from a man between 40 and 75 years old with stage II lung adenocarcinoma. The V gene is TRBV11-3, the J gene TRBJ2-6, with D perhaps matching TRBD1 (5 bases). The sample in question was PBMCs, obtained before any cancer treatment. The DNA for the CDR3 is TGTGCCAGCAGCTGGGGCCAGAGATTTTCTGGGGCCAACGTCCTGACTTTC. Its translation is CASSWGQRFSGANVLTF. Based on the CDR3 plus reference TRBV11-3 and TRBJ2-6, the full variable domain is EAGVVQSPRYKIIEKKQPVAFWCNPISGHNTLYWYLQNLGQGPELLIRYENEEAVDDSQLPKDRFSAERLKGVDSTLKIQPAELGDSAVYLCASSWGQRFSGANVLTFGAGSRLTVL.